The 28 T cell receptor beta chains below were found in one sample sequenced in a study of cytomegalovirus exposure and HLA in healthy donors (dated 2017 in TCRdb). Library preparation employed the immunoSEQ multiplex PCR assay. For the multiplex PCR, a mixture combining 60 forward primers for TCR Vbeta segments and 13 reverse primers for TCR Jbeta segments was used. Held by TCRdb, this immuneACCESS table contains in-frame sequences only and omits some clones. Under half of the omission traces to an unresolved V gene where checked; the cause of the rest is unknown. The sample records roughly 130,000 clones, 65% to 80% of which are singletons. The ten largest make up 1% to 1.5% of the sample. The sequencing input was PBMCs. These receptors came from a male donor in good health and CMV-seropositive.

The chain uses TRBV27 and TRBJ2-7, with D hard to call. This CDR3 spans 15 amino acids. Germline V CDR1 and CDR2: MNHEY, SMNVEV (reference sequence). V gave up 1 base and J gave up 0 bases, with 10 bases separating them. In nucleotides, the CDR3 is TGTGCCAGCAGTTTATGGGCCCAGACCTCCTACGAGCAGTACTTC. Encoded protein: CASSLWAQTSYEQYF.

CDR3 DNA sequence: TGTGCCAGCAGTTACGAGGCCTACACTGAAGCTTTCTTT. It specifies CASSYEAYTEAFF. The chain joins TRBV6-6 to TRBJ1-1; D uncertain. The germline V and J ends were trimmed by 2 bases and 3 bases, with 7 bases remaining between them. Per the germline V gene, CDR1 is MNHNY and CDR2 is SVGAGI (reference sequence). The CDR3 is made up of 13 amino acids.

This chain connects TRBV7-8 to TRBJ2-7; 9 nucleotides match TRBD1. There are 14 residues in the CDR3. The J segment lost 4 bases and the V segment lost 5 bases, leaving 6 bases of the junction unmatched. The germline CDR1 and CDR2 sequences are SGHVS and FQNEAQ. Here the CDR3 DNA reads TGTGCCAGCAGCGATCGGGACAGGGTATACGAGCAGTACTTC. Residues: CASSDRDRVYEQYF.

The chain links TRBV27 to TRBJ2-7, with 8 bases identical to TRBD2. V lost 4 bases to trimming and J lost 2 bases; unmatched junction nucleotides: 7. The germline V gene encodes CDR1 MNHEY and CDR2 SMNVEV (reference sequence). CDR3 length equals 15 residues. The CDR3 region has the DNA TGTGCCAGCAGTTCCCGTGGAGCGGGAGCCTACGAGCAGTACTTC. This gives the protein CASSSRGAGAYEQYF.

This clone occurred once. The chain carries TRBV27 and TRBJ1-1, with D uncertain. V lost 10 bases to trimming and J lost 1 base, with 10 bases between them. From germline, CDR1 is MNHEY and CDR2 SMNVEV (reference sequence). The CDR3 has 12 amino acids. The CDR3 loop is CATFAGNTEAFF. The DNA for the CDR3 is TGTGCCACCTTCGCAGGGAACACTGAAGCTTTCTTT.

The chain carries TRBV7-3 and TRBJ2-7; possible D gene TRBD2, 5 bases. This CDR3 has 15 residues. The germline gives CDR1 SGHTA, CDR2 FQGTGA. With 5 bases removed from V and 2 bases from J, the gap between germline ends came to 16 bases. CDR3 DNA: TGTGCCAGCAGCCTCCAACTAGGAGCTGCCTACGAGCAGTACTTC. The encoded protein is CASSLQLGAAYEQYF.

The CDR3: CASRTDRSSGNTIYF. The CDR3 DNA reads TGTGCCAGTAGGACGGACAGGAGCTCTGGAAACACCATATATTTT. The chain uses TRBV19 and TRBJ1-3; 7 nucleotides line up with TRBD1. This CDR3 region has 15 residues. Germline CDR1 and CDR2: LNHDA and SQIVND (reference sequence). V was clipped by 6 bases and J by 0 bases; unmatched bases: 5.

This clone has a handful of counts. The CDR3 DNA sequence: TGTGCCAGTAGTCTTGGACATATCGGTTCTTATGGCTACACCTTC. This translates into CASSLGHIGSYGYTF. The chain combines TRBV19 with TRBJ1-2, with D possibly TRBD1 on 5 matching bases. Germline V lookup: CDR1 LNHDA, CDR2 SQIVND (reference sequence). The CDR3 contains 15 residues. The germline V and J ends were trimmed by 5 bases and 5 bases, with 18 bases remaining between them.

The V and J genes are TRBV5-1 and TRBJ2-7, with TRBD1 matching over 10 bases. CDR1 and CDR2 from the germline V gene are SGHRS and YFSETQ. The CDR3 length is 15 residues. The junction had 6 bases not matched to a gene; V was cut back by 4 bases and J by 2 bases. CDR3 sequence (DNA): TGCGCCAGCAGCCCCGGGGACAGGGGTCCCTACGAGCAGTACTTC. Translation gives CASSPGDRGPYEQYF.

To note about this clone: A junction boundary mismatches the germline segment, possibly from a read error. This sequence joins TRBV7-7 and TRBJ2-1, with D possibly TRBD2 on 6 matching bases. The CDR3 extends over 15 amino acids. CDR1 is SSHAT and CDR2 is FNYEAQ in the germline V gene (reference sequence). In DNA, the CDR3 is TGTGCTAGCAGCTTAGACGGGGGCTCCTACAATGAGCAGTTCTTC. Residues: CASSLDGGSYNEQFF.

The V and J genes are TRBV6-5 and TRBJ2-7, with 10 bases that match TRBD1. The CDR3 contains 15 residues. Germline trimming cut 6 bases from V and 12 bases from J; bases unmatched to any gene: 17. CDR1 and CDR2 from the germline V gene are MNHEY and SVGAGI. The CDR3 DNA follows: TGTGCCAGCAGCCCACAGGGGACAGGGGTGCCCGTGGGGTACTTC. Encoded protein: CASSPQGTGVPVGYF.

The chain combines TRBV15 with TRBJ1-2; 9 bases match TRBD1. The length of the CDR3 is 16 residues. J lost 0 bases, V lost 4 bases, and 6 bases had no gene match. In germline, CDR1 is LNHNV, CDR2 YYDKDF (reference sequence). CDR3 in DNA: TGTGCCACCAGCATGGACAGGGGATACTCTAACTATGGCTACACCTTC. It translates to CATSMDRGYSNYGYTF.

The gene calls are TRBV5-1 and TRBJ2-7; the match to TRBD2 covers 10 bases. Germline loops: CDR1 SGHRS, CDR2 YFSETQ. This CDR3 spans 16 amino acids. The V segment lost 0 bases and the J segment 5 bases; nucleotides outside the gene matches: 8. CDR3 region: CASSLVASGRKDEQYF. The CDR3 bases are TGCGCCAGCAGCTTGGTCGCTAGCGGGAGAAAGGACGAGCAGTACTTC.

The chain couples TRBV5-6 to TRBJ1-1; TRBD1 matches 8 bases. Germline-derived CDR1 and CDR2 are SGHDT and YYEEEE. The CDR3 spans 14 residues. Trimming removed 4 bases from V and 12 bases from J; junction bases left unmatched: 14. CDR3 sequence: CASSLGQGGLKTFF. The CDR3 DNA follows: TGTGCCAGCAGCCTAGGACAGGGCGGCCTAAAAACTTTCTTT. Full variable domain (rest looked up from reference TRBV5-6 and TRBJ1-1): DAGVTQSPTHLIKTRGQQVTLRCSPKSGHDTVSWYQQALGQGPQFIFQYYEEEERQRGNFPDRFSGHQFPNYSSELNVNALLLGDSALYLCASSLGQGGLKTFFGQGTRLTVV.

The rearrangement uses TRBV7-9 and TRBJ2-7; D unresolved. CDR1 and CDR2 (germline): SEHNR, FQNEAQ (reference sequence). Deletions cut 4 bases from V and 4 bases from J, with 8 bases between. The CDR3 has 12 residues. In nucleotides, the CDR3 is TGTGCCAGCAGCTCTATCTTGTACGAGCAGTACTTC. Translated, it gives CASSSILYEQYF. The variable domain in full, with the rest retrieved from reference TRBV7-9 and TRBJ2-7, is DTGVSQNPRHKITKRGQNVTFRCDPISEHNRLYWYRQTLGQGPEFLTYFQNEAQLEKSRLLSDRFSAERPKGSFSTLEIQRTEQGDSAMYLCASSSILYEQYFGPGTRLTVT.

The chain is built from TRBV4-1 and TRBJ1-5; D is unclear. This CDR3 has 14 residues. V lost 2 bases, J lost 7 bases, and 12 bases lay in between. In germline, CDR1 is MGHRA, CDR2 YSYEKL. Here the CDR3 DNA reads TGCGCCAGCAGCCAAAGGCGGAGAGGCCAGCCCCAGCATTTT. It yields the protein CASSQRRRGQPQHF.

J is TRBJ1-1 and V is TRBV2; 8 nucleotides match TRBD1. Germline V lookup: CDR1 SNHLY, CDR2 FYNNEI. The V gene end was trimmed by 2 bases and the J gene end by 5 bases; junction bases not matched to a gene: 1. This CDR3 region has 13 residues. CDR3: CASSEQGATEAFF. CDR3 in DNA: TGTGCCAGCAGTGAACAGGGGGCGACTGAAGCTTTCTTT.

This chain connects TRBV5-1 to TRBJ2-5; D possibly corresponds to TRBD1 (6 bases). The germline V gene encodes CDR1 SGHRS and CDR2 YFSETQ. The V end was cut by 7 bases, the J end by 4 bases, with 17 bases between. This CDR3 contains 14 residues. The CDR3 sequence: CASGERVGGETQYF. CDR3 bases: TGCGCCAGCGGAGAAAGGGTAGGGGGAGAGACCCAGTACTTC.

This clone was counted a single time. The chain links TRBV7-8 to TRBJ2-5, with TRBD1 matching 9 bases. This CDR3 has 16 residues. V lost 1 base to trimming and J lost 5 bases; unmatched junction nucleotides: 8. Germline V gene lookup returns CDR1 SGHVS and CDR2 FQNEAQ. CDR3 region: CASSLVPGQGMETQYF. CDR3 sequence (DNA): TGTGCCAGCAGCTTAGTTCCCGGACAGGGGATGGAGACCCAGTACTTC.

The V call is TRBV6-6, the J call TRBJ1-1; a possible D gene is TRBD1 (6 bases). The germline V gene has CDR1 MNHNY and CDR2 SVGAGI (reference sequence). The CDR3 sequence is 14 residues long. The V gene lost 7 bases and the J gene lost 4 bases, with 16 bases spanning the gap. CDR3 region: CASTDRRGGTEAFF. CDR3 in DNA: TGTGCCAGCACCGACAGGCGAGGGGGCACTGAAGCTTTCTTT.

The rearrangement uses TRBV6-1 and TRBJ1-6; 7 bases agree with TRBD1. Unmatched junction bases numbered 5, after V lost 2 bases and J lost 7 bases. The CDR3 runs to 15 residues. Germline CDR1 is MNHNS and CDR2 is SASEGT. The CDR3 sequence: CASSEYLDRNSPLHF. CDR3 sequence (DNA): TGTGCCAGCAGTGAATATCTGGACAGGAATTCACCCCTCCACTTT.

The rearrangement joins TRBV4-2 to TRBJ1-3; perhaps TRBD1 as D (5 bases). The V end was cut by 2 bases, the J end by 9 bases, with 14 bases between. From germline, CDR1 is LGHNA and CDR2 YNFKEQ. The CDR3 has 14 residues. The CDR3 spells CASSQRQLEVTIYF. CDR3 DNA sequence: TGTGCCAGCAGCCAAAGACAGCTAGAGGTCACCATATATTTT.

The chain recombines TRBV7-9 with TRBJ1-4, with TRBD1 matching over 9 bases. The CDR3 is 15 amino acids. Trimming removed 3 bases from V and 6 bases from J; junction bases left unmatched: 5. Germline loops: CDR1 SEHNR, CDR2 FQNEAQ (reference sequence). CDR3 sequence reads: CASSLPGQGDEKLFF. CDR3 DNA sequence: TGTGCCAGCAGCTTGCCGGGACAGGGCGATGAAAAACTGTTTTTT. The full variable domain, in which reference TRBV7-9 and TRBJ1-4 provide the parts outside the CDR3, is DTGVSQNPRHKITKRGQNVTFRCDPISEHNRLYWYRQTLGQGPEFLTYFQNEAQLEKSRLLSDRFSAERPKGSFSTLEIQRTEQGDSAMYLCASSLPGQGDEKLFFGSGTQLSVL.

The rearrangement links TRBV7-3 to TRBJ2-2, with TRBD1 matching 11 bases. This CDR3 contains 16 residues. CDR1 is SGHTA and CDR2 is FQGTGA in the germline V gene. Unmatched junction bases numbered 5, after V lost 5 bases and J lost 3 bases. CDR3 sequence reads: CASSAWDRGDTGELFF. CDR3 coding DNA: TGTGCCAGCAGCGCGTGGGACAGGGGGGACACCGGGGAGCTGTTTTTT.

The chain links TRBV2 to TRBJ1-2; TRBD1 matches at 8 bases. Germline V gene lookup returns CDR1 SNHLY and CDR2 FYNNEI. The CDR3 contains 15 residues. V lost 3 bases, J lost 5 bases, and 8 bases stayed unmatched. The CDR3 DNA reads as TGTGCCAGCAGTGACGTTCCAGGGGGCGTTTATGGCTACACCTTC. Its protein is CASSDVPGGVYGYTF.

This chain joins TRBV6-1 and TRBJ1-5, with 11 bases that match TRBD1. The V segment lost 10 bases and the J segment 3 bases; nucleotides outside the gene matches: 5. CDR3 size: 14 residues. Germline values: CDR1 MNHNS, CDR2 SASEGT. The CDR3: CATWDRGDNQPQHF. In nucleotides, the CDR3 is TGTGCCACCTGGGACAGGGGGGACAATCAGCCCCAGCATTTT.

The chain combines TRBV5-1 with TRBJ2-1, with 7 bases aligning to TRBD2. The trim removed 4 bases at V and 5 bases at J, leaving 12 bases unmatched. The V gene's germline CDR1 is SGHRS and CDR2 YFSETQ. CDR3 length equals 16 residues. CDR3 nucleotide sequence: TGCGCCAGCAGCCCGTACCCCGGGACTACCGACAATGAGCAGTTCTTC. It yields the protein CASSPYPGTTDNEQFF. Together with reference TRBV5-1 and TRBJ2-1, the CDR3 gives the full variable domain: KAGVTQTPRYLIKTRGQQVTLSCSPISGHRSVSWYQQTPGQGLQFLFEYFSETQRNKGNFPGRFSGRQFSNSRSEMNVSTLELGDSALYLCASSPYPGTTDNEQFFGPGTRLTVL.

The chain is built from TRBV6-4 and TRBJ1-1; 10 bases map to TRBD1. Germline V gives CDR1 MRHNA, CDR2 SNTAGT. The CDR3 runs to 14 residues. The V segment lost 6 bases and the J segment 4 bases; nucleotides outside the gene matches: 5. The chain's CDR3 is CASRDWDRGTEAFF. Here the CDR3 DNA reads TGTGCCAGCAGGGATTGGGACAGGGGCACTGAAGCTTTCTTT.